This TCR beta chain was documented in a study of cytomegalovirus exposure and HLA in healthy donors. The CDR3 covers 17 residues. V trimming: 7 bases; J trimming: 6 bases; junction bases outside the gene matches: 20. Germline V gene data show CDR1 as SNHLY and CDR2 as FYNNEI. PCR used 60 Vbeta primers and 13 Jbeta primers. As handled by the study authors: Later analysis identified some 80 million unique TCR beta chains, around 10 million shared. Produced via immunoSEQ multiplex PCR; TCRdb's table is partial and in-frame only. V and J calls and clone size are copied from that table; D and trimming were computed from the DNA. The table has around 180,000 clones, 65% to 80% seen once. Findings and caveats of the study: Likely technical artifact: a cluster of highly shared sequence variants. The authors later found most CMV-associated TCR beta chains appeared HLA-restricted. For most TCR beta V segments, an earlier analysis put the productive rate at about 87% or about 30% of the time.

A word on this clone: Its antigen is not identified.

This receptor was obtained from a woman between 40 and 55 years old in good health and CMV-seronegative. The sequencing input was PBMCs. V and J are TRBV2 and TRBJ2-7, with 8 bases fitting TRBD1. The CDR3: CASTLEARGRNKLEQYF. CDR3 in DNA: TGTGCCAGCACTCTGGAGGCCAGGGGGCGCAACAAACTCGAGCAGTACTTC.